This TCR beta chain was sequenced for a study of tumour-infiltrating T cells in Burkitt lymphoma. In the study overall: Repertoire clonality predicted overall and progression-free survival.

Some clones are missing from TCRdb's copy, which holds only in-frame ones; the method was immunoSEQ multiplex PCR. In the table there are 4,000 to 5,000 clones, more than 15% of which are singletons. Per germline, CDR1 SQVTM and CDR2 ANQGSEA. This CDR3 is built from 16 residues. V lost 7 bases to trimming and J lost 11 bases; unmatched junction nucleotides: 22. The chain employs TRBV29-1 and TRBJ2-5; 10 bases map to TRBD2. The source of this sequence is a human donor with diffuse large B-cell lymphoma. Some clones in this sample may be carry-over from other donors' samples. Material for sequencing was tumor tissue. CDR3 in DNA: TGCAGCGCCACTCGAGCGGGAGGGCCTTCGTTACATGAGCAGTACTTC. Protein: CSATRAGGPSLHEQYF.